The 27 T cell receptor beta chains listed next were all sequenced from one sample in a study of TIL therapy for anti-PD-1-resistant metastatic lung cancer. This was the immunoSEQ v3 assay. Measured with immunoSEQ multiplex PCR; TCRdb has only the in-frame clones, and not every one. The sample lists 25,000 to 30,000 clones, roughly two thirds seen once, with about 16% in the top ten. Described time point: pre-treatment sample, taken before nivolumab and TIL therapy. The tumor samples were excised metastases, mostly pleural nodules or supraclavicular lymph nodes. The source material was tumor tissue, sampled at baseline. All receptors come from a woman aged 25-80 years with non-small cell lung cancer.

The chain combines TRBV28 with TRBJ2-2, with D perhaps TRBD1 or TRBD2 (6 bases each). The CDR3 consists of 17 residues. The V gene's germline CDR1 is MDHEN and CDR2 SYDVKM. Trimming shortened V by 6 bases and J by 0 bases, and 17 bases separated the two germline ends. CDR3 coding DNA: TGTGCCAGCAGGTCCCCGGGGGCGATCGCGAACACCGGGGAGCTGTTTTTT. It is translated as CASRSPGAIANTGELFF.

The V call is TRBV6-1, the J call TRBJ2-1; either TRBD1 or TRBD2 may supply D (5 bases each). CDR1 and CDR2 from the germline V gene are MNHNS and SASEGT. V lost 5 bases and J lost 7, with 18 bases in between. The CDR3 is 15 amino acids. CDR3 bases: TGTGCCAGCAGTTTTGACCGGGACCCTTGGAATGAGCAGTTCTTC. It is translated as CASSFDRDPWNEQFF.

This clone was counted once. J is TRBJ2-2 and V is TRBV2; no firm D call. Germline CDR1 reads SNHLY; CDR2 reads FYNNEI. V lost 6 bases and J 1 base, leaving 9 bases between the germline ends. The CDR3 has 14 amino acids. CDR3 sequence: CASRGRVNTGELFF. In DNA, the CDR3 is TGTGCCAGCAGGGGCCGGGTGAACACCGGGGAGCTGTTTTTT.

This clone was seen a few times. J is TRBJ1-1 and V is TRBV6-6; no definite D call. This CDR3 is 15 amino acids long. The germline gives CDR1 MNHNY, CDR2 SVGAGI (reference sequence). The ends were cut back, 1 base at V and 4 bases at J, with 13 bases in the middle. The CDR3: CASSYLRSPPTEAFF. CDR3 nucleotide sequence: TGTGCCAGCAGTTACTTAAGGTCTCCGCCCACTGAAGCTTTCTTT.

V gene TRBV6-1 combines with J gene TRBJ1-1; D gene uncertain. The V end was cut by 7 bases, the J end by 3 bases, with 6 bases between. The CDR3 has 11 residues. Per the germline V gene, CDR1 is MNHNS and CDR2 is SASEGT. CDR3: CASTAYTEAFF. The CDR3 region has the DNA TGTGCCAGCACCGCTTACACTGAAGCTTTCTTT.

This sequence joins TRBV11-2 and TRBJ2-7; 7 positions match TRBD2. This CDR3 region has 14 residues. Unmatched junction bases numbered 3, after V lost 1 base and J lost 3 bases. Germline V CDR1 and CDR2: SGHAT, FQNNGV. CDR3 sequence (DNA): TGTGCCAGCAGCTTAGCTTCGGGAGGCTACGAGCAGTACTTC. Its translation is CASSLASGGYEQYF.

This sequence joins TRBV7-6 and TRBJ2-1; D gene ambiguous. The germline V and J ends were trimmed by 5 bases and 6 bases, with 8 bases remaining between them. From germline, CDR1 is SGHVS and CDR2 FNYEAQ. The CDR3 has 12 residues. In DNA, the CDR3 is TGTGCCAGCAGCCTGTATACCAATGAGCAGTTCTTC. Its translation: CASSLYTNEQFF.

This chain uses TRBV4-1 with TRBJ2-1, with a possible D match to TRBD2 (5 bases). Germline CDR1 reads MGHRA; CDR2 reads YSYEKL. The CDR3 contains 14 residues. Trimming removed 0 bases from V and 8 bases from J, with 11 bases in between. The CDR3 loop reads CASSQEVASDEQFF. The CDR3 DNA reads as TGCGCCAGCAGCCAAGAGGTAGCGTCGGATGAGCAGTTCTTC.

This clone was detected a few times. This rearrangement joins TRBV5-1 to TRBJ2-2; TRBD2 agrees at 8 bases. The CDR3 is made up of 15 amino acids. From germline, CDR1 is SGHRS and CDR2 YFSETQ. Trimming cost V 2 bases and J 8 bases; bases outside gene matches: 8. CDR3 in amino acids: CASSFSGTRAGELFF. In nucleotides, the CDR3 is TGCGCCAGCAGCTTCTCCGGGACTAGGGCTGGGGAGCTGTTTTTT.

Only one count was recorded for this clone. The chain uses TRBV9 and TRBJ2-3; 10 positions match TRBD2. Germline-derived CDR1 and CDR2 are SGDLS and YYNGEE. V shed 4 bases, J shed 4 bases, and the junction held 3 bases outside the gene matches. The CDR3 consists of 14 residues. CDR3 bases: TGTGCCAGCAGCACTAGCGGGACCTCAGATACGCAGTATTTT. This sequence encodes CASSTSGTSDTQYF.

The chain joins TRBV7-9 to TRBJ2-1, with unresolved D. CDR3 size: 15 residues. V was clipped by 5 bases and J by 2 bases, with 13 bases between them. The V gene's germline CDR1 is SEHNR and CDR2 FQNEAQ (reference sequence). This chain's CDR3 is CASSTRPVPYNEQFF. The CDR3 coding sequence is TGTGCCAGCAGCACCCGCCCGGTCCCCTACAATGAGCAGTTCTTC. Full variable domain (outside the CDR3, taken from reference TRBV7-9 and TRBJ2-1): DTGVSQNPRHKITKRGQNVTFRCDPISEHNRLYWYRQTLGQGPEFLTYFQNEAQLEKSRLLSDRFSAERPKGSFSTLEIQRTEQGDSAMYLCASSTRPVPYNEQFFGPGTRLTVL.

The V call is TRBV29-1, the J call TRBJ2-2; D is perhaps TRBD1 (6 bases). V lost 5 bases to trimming and J lost 5 bases, with 12 bases between them. The CDR3 runs 13 residues. Germline CDR1 reads SQVTM; CDR2 reads ANQGSEA. This chain's CDR3 is CSVRVDSTGELFF. As DNA, the CDR3 is TGCAGCGTTAGAGTGGACAGTACCGGGGAGCTGTTTTTT.

The chain employs TRBV29-1 and TRBJ2-7, with TRBD2 identical over 13 bases. From germline, CDR1 is SQVTM and CDR2 ANQGSEA. This CDR3 has 15 amino acids. V was pared by 5 bases and J by 4 bases, with 8 bases of the junction left unmatched. In DNA, the CDR3 is TGCAGCGTTAGCGGACTAGCGGGAGTGGGGTACGAGCAGTACTTC. Protein: CSVSGLAGVGYEQYF.

The chain employs TRBV5-1 and TRBJ2-2; the D is unclear. V lost 0 bases, J lost 4 bases, and 10 bases lay in between. The germline CDR1 and CDR2 sequences are SGHRS and YFSETQ. The CDR3 has 15 amino acids. The CDR3 here is CASSLDGVGTGELFF. CDR3 DNA: TGCGCCAGCAGCTTGGATGGGGTGGGCACCGGGGAGCTGTTTTTT.

CDR3 coding DNA: TGTGCCAGCAGTTACGACGGACAGGGGCGCGATGAGCAGTTCTTC. Translated, it gives CASSYDGQGRDEQFF. V gene TRBV28 combines with J gene TRBJ2-1; the match to TRBD1 covers 9 bases. CDR3 length: 15 residues. With 4 bases clipped from V and 8 bases from J, the junction kept 9 bases outside the gene matches. Germline assignment: CDR1 MDHEN and CDR2 SYDVKM.

The rearrangement uses TRBV6-1 and TRBJ2-1; 8 nucleotides match TRBD2. V shed 0 bases, J shed 8 bases, and the junction held 3 bases outside the gene matches. The CDR3 consists of 14 residues. Germline values: CDR1 MNHNS, CDR2 SASEGT. For the CDR3, the DNA is TGTGCCAGCAGTGAAGCGCCGGGAGGGTATGAGCAGTTCTTC. Translation: CASSEAPGGYEQFF.

This clone turned up a few times. The genes are TRBV2 and TRBJ1-2; no clear D gene. V lost 6 bases and J lost 8, with 16 bases in between. This CDR3 contains 13 residues. Germline loops: CDR1 SNHLY, CDR2 FYNNEI. For the CDR3, the DNA is TGTGCCAGCAGCCAAGTCACGGGTTTCGGCTACACCTTC. Its protein product is CASSQVTGFGYTF.

The CDR3 region is CASSQDLPGGGETQYF. The CDR3 bases are TGTGCCAGCAGCCAAGATCTGCCGGGAGGTGGAGAGACCCAGTACTTC. The chain joins TRBV4-2 to TRBJ2-5, with 7 positions matching TRBD2. Germline V CDR1 and CDR2: LGHNA, YNFKEQ. The CDR3 extends over 16 amino acids. After removal of 0 bases from V and 4 bases from J, the junction contained 8 bases not matched to a gene.

The chain employs TRBV19 and TRBJ1-5, with D perhaps TRBD1 (6 bases). This CDR3 is 15 amino acids long. Germline loops: CDR1 LNHDA, CDR2 SQIVND (reference sequence). Trimming removed 3 bases at V and 7 bases at J, with 16 bases between. The CDR3 is CASSIQGMDSQPQHF. The CDR3 bases are TGTGCCAGTAGTATTCAGGGTATGGACAGCCAGCCCCAGCATTTT.

This clone was counted only a few times. The rearrangement links TRBV18 to TRBJ2-7; D is perhaps TRBD1 (5 bases). The CDR3 spans 13 residues. From germline, CDR1 is KGHSH and CDR2 LQKENI. V was trimmed by 3 bases and J by 0 bases, leaving 6 bases between them. In DNA, the CDR3 is TGTGCCAGCTCACCCGACAGCTCCTACGAGCAGTACTTC. Translation: CASSPDSSYEQYF.

V usage is TRBV6-6 and J usage is TRBJ2-1, with D possibly being TRBD2 (6 bases). Germline V gene data show CDR1 as MNHNY and CDR2 as SVGAGI (reference sequence). Trimming cost V 4 bases and J 12 bases, with 10 bases left between them. The length of the CDR3 is 11 residues. The DNA for the CDR3 is TGTGCCAGCAGTTCCGGGAGTCGGCAGTTCTTC. Protein: CASSSGSRQFF.

The table lists this clone with a few counts. This chain connects TRBV29-1 to TRBJ1-1; TRBD1 might be the D (6 bases). The CDR3 consists of 14 residues. In germline, CDR1 is SQVTM, CDR2 ANQGSEA. V shed 7 bases and J shed 0 bases, with 15 bases lying between them. The CDR3 nucleotides are TGCAGCGCCGGGACACAATCCATGAACACTGAAGCTTTCTTT. Its translation is CSAGTQSMNTEAFF.

The chain joins TRBV4-1 to TRBJ1-5; tentative D call: TRBD1 (5 bases). The V and J ends lost 0 bases and 1 base respectively, with 16 bases between them. The CDR3 totals 18 residues. Germline CDR1 MGHRA, CDR2 YSYEKL. The CDR3 loop is CASSQDKSGVWSNQPQHF. CDR3 DNA sequence: TGCGCCAGCAGCCAAGATAAGTCGGGGGTGTGGAGCAATCAGCCCCAGCATTTT.

The J gene is TRBJ1-2, the V gene TRBV6-1, with D perhaps TRBD1 (5 bases). Germline V lookup: CDR1 MNHNS, CDR2 SASEGT. Trimming removed 4 bases from V and 4 bases from J, with 13 bases in between. CDR3 length: 14 residues. The CDR3 loop reads CASSAGRAGYGYTF. CDR3 nucleotides: TGTGCCAGCAGTGCCGGCAGGGCGGGCTATGGCTACACCTTC.

The chain employs TRBV6-1 and TRBJ1-1; 7 nucleotides line up with TRBD1. J gave up 6 bases and V 4 bases, and 8 bases lay outside the gene matches. This CDR3 is built from 14 residues. Per the germline V gene, CDR1 is MNHNS and CDR2 is SASEGT. CDR3 sequence (DNA): TGTGCCAGCAGTGGGAACAGGGGAGGGTCTGAAGCTTTCTTT. It is translated as CASSGNRGGSEAFF.

This clone occurred a few times. This chain uses TRBV2 with TRBJ2-1; D might be TRBD2 (5 bases). The V gene's germline CDR1 is SNHLY and CDR2 FYNNEI. V lost 6 bases and J lost 10, with 16 bases in between. This CDR3 spans 13 amino acids. The CDR3 sequence is CASSRQGLDEQFF. CDR3 in DNA: TGTGCCAGCAGCCGACAAGGACTGGACGAGCAGTTCTTC.

CDR3 nucleotides: TGTGCCAGCAGCTCCCGACTAGCGGGAGGAGAGACCCAGTACTTC. This encodes CASSSRLAGGETQYF. V gene TRBV5-4 combines with J gene TRBJ2-5; TRBD2 matches 13 bases. Trimming took 3 bases from V and 4 from J; bases not matched to a gene: 3. The CDR3 is made up of 15 amino acids. The germline CDR1 and CDR2 sequences are SGHNT and YYREEE (reference sequence).